Listed here are 5 T cell receptor beta chains from one sample, sequenced in a study of blood T cell repertoires in COVID-19. Assay used: immunoSEQ multiplex PCR; TCRdb lists only in-frame clones, some missing. The sample records about 220,000 clones, more than 80% being singletons. Material for sequencing was PBMCs or T cells enriched from blood (not recorded which). The receptors stem from a woman younger than 35 in a cohort exposed to, infected with or recovered from COVID-19 (not recorded which).

This rearrangement joins TRBV4-1 to TRBJ1-1; a weak D match, TRBD1 (5 bases). Germline V gene lookup returns CDR1 MGHRA and CDR2 YSYEKL. Trimming cost V 0 bases and J 1 base, with 9 bases left between them. CDR3 length: 15 residues. CDR3 loop: CASSQDFGGNTEAFF. The CDR3 region has the DNA TGCGCCAGCAGCCAAGATTTCGGGGGGAACACTGAAGCTTTCTTT.

This chain uses TRBV19 with TRBJ2-7; 8 nucleotides align to TRBD2. Losses at the gene ends were 3 bases for V and 3 bases for J; bases not matched to a gene: 1. The CDR3 is made up of 13 amino acids. Looked up from germline, CDR1 is LNHDA and CDR2 is SQIVND (reference sequence). This CDR3 reads CASSIGTSYEQYF. The CDR3 DNA follows: TGTGCCAGTAGTATCGGGACTAGCTACGAGCAGTACTTC.

The CDR3 bases are TGTGCCAGCAGCCACCTCGGACTAGCGGGAGGTAGTGCGCAGTACTTC. This sequence encodes CASSHLGLAGGSAQYF. The chain carries TRBV3-1 (or the pseudogene TRBV3-2) and TRBJ2-7; 14 bases fit TRBD2. The V segment lost 3 bases and the J segment 9 bases; nucleotides outside the gene matches: 10. From germline, CDR1 is LGHDT and CDR2 YNNKEL (reference sequence). The CDR3 totals 16 residues.

The chain couples TRBV28 to TRBJ1-2, with 10 bases fitting TRBD1. Germline V gene lookup returns CDR1 MDHEN and CDR2 SYDVKM. With V trimmed by 7 bases and J by 7 bases, 12 bases remained unmatched. This CDR3 is 15 amino acids long. The CDR3 protein is CASIGWDRGTGGYTF. For the CDR3, the DNA is TGTGCCAGCATTGGCTGGGACAGGGGTACTGGTGGCTACACCTTC.

This rearrangement joins TRBV7-2 to TRBJ1-4; D not resolved. Germline-derived CDR1 and CDR2 are SGHTA and FQGNSA. The V end lost 2 bases, the J end lost 4 bases, and 14 bases lay between the germline ends. The CDR3 has 16 residues. DNA of the CDR3: TGTGCCAGCAGCTTAAGTTCGTCCGGGAATAATGAAAAACTGTTTTTT. Its protein product is CASSLSSSGNNEKLFF. The whole variable domain, remainder taken from reference TRBV7-2 and TRBJ1-4, is GAGVSQSPSNKVTEKGKDVELRCDPISGHTALYWYRQSLGQGLEFLIYFQGNSAPDKSGLPSDRFSAERTGGSVSTLTIQRTQQEDSAVYLCASSLSSSGNNEKLFFGSGTQLSVL.